These 14 T cell receptor beta chains were sequenced from one sample in a study of T cell responses to AZD1222 COVID-19 vaccine. Method: immunoSEQ multiplex PCR; TCRdb's copy keeps in-frame clones and lacks some. Here the sample spans 250,000 or so clones, 93% being singletons. Sequences were derived from peripheral blood, sampled on day 0 of AZD1222 vaccination. The receptors derive from an adult in good health.

This chain joins TRBV9 and TRBJ1-2, with 9 bases identical to TRBD1. Germline CDR1 reads SGDLS; CDR2 reads YYNGEE. The CDR3 has 14 residues. The V and J ends lost 3 bases and 4 bases, in that order; junction bases with no gene match: 4. The CDR3 nucleotides are TGTGCCAGCAGCGAGGGGGACAGGGTCTATGGCTACACCTTC. Protein sequence: CASSEGDRVYGYTF.

This sequence joins TRBV7-8 and TRBJ2-5; 13 bases fit TRBD2. Germline CDR1 SGHVS, CDR2 FQNEAQ. The CDR3 totals 17 residues. Trimming at V came to 5 bases and at J to 4 bases, leaving 10 bases not matched to a gene. DNA of the CDR3: TGTGCCAGCAGCCTCAGGACTAGCGGGAGCGGGCGAGAGACCCAGTACTTC. This encodes CASSLRTSGSGRETQYF.

This clone showed up just once. The V and J genes are TRBV27 and TRBJ2-3; 9 nucleotides agree with TRBD2. V was clipped by 7 bases and J by 0 bases; unmatched bases: 5. The CDR3 is 15 amino acids. Germline CDR1 reads MNHEY; CDR2 reads SMNVEV (reference sequence). As DNA, the CDR3 is TGTGCCAGCATCCCTAGCGGGATTAGCACAGATACGCAGTATTTT. Protein product: CASIPSGISTDTQYF.

As DNA, the CDR3 is TGTGCCAGCTCACCGGCAGGGAATAACTATGGCTACACCTTC. Encoded protein: CASSPAGNNYGYTF. The chain employs TRBV18 and TRBJ1-2; weak D call: TRBD1 (5 bases). Per the germline V gene, CDR1 is KGHSH and CDR2 is LQKENI. CDR3 length: 14 residues. V was shortened by 3 bases and J by 1 base, with 9 bases between the two germline ends.

The CDR3 is CASSQGGGPNSPLHF. CDR3 nucleotides: TGTGCCAGCAGCCAAGGGGGGGGTCCTAATTCACCCCTCCACTTT. J is TRBJ1-6 and V is TRBV4-2; a weak D match, TRBD1 (5 bases). The CDR3 runs 15 residues. Germline V gene data show CDR1 as LGHNA and CDR2 as YNFKEQ. V was pared by 1 base and J by 6 bases, with 10 bases between.

Only one count was recorded for this clone. The rearrangement uses TRBV20-1 and TRBJ2-3; 10 bases fit TRBD2. This CDR3 has 14 amino acids. J gave up 4 bases and V 3 bases, and 4 bases lay outside the gene matches. Looked up from germline, CDR1 is DFQATT and CDR2 is SNEGSKA (reference sequence). The CDR3: CSASLAGGADTQYF. The CDR3, as DNA: TGCAGTGCTAGTTTAGCGGGGGGCGCAGATACGCAGTATTTT.

The genes are TRBV4-1 and TRBJ1-2; a weak D match, TRBD1 (5 bases). From germline, CDR1 is MGHRA and CDR2 YSYEKL. The CDR3 is made up of 13 amino acids. V was clipped by 1 base and J by 6 bases, with 9 bases between them. The CDR3 sequence is CASSQAGPDGYTF. The CDR3, as DNA: TGCGCCAGCAGCCAAGCAGGGCCGGATGGCTACACCTTC.

The chain couples TRBV5-4 to TRBJ1-2; 10 nucleotides align to TRBD1. This CDR3 contains 16 residues. Germline values: CDR1 SGHNT, CDR2 YYREEE (reference sequence). Trimming took 4 bases from V and 0 from J; bases not matched to a gene: 6. CDR3 protein: CASSDDRGLTNYGYTF. The CDR3, as DNA: TGTGCCAGCAGCGATGACAGGGGGCTTACTAACTATGGCTACACCTTC.

The chain recombines TRBV7-2 with TRBJ2-5; no clear D. CDR1 is SGHTA and CDR2 is FQGNSA in the germline V gene. The CDR3 consists of 14 residues. V was clipped by 1 base and J by 3 bases, with 9 bases between them. CDR3 nucleotide sequence: TGTGCCAGCAGCTTAGTAGGCCGGGAAGAGACCCAGTACTTC. Encoded protein: CASSLVGREETQYF.

CDR3 residues: CASSPISNQPQHF. CDR3 DNA: TGTGCCAGCAGTCCCATTAGCAATCAGCCCCAGCATTTT. The genes are TRBV6-5 and TRBJ1-5; D not certain. The CDR3 loop spans 13 amino acids. Germline values: CDR1 MNHEY, CDR2 SVGAGI. V lost 5 bases to trimming and J lost 0 bases, with 5 bases between them.

The chain has TRBV6-1 and TRBJ2-1; 11 bases align to TRBD2. This CDR3 spans 15 amino acids. Looked up from germline, CDR1 is MNHNS and CDR2 is SASEGT. V shed 6 bases, J shed 2 bases, and the junction held 3 bases outside the gene matches. CDR3 sequence reads: CASRTSGSPYNEQFF. The CDR3 DNA reads TGTGCCAGCAGAACTAGCGGGAGCCCCTACAATGAGCAGTTCTTC.

As regards this clone: Other DNA sequences of this sample code for an identical CDR3. This chain links TRBV28 with TRBJ2-7; D is unresolved. CDR3 size: 11 residues. V was cut by 6 bases and J by 2 bases, with 5 bases left in between. Per the germline V gene, CDR1 is MDHEN and CDR2 is SYDVKM. The CDR3 loop is CASSRTYEQYF. CDR3 coding DNA: TGTGCCAGCAGCCGAACCTACGAGCAGTACTTC.

A note on this clone: Compared with germline, one end of the junction differs, possibly owing to a read error. The chain is built from TRBV7-7 and TRBJ2-2; D may be TRBD2 (6 bases). There are 17 residues in the CDR3. Germline V lookup: CDR1 SSHAT, CDR2 FNYEAQ (reference sequence). DNA for the CDR3: TGTGCTAGCAGCTTACATTGGGCGGGGACGAACACCGGGGAGCTGTTTTTT. Its protein is CASSLHWAGTNTGELFF. Using reference TRBV7-7 and TRBJ2-2 for the parts outside the CDR3, the full variable domain is GAGVSQSPRYKVTKRGQDVTLRCDPISSHATLYWYQQALGQGPEFLTYFNYEAQPDKSGLPSDRFSAERPEGSISTLTIQRTEQRDSAMYRCASSLHWAGTNTGELFFGEGSRLTVL.

This clone has just one count. The rearrangement links TRBV9 to TRBJ1-3, with D uncertain. Between the trimmed V and J ends, which lost 0 bases and 1 base, there was a span of 14 bases. The length of the CDR3 is 17 residues. Germline assignment: CDR1 SGDLS and CDR2 YYNGEE. The CDR3 reads CASSVAYGIGSGNTIYF. The CDR3 bases are TGTGCCAGCAGCGTAGCTTACGGTATAGGATCTGGAAACACCATATATTTT.